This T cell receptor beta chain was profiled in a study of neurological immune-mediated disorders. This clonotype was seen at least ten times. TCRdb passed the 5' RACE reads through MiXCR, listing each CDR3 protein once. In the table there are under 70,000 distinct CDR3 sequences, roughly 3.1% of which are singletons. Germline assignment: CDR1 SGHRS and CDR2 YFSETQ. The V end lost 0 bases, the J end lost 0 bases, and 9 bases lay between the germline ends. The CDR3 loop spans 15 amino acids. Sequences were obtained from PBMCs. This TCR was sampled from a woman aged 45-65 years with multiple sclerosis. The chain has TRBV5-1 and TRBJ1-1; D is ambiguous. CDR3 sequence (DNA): TGCGCCAGCAGCTTGGGGAACAGTTTGAACACTGAAGCTTTCTTT. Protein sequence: CASSLGNSLNTEAFF. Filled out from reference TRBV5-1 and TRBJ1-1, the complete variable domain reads KAGVTQTPRYLIKTRGQQVTLSCSPISGHRSVSWYQQTPGQGLQFLFEYFSETQRNKGNFPGRFSGRQFSNSRSEMNVSTLELGDSALYLCASSLGNSLNTEAFFGQGTRLTVV.